This note documents a single T cell receptor (beta chain) sequence. This CDR3 is 16 amino acids long. The V and J ends lost 2 bases and 8 bases, in that order; junction bases with no gene match: 8. The germline V gene has CDR1 MNHEY and CDR2 SVGAGI. Method: immunoSEQ multiplex PCR; TCRdb's copy keeps in-frame clones and lacks some. This repertoire shows 80,000 or so clones, around 94% found once; its top ten account for 6% to 8%. These data are taken from a study of control samples from healthy donors and cancer patients. The sequencing input was blood. This receptor was obtained from a woman in her forties in good health. The chain employs TRBV6-5 and TRBJ2-2; 10 bases line up with TRBD2. The DNA for the CDR3 is TGTGCCAGCAGTTACAGGCCTAGCGGGGGTTGGGGGGAGCTGTTTTTT. Protein: CASSYRPSGGWGELFF.